A single sample is the source of the 30 T cell receptor beta chains below, sequenced in a study of early T cells in non-severe SARS-CoV-2 infection. From the 5' RACE reads, TCRdb called clonotypes with MiXCR, one entry per CDR3 protein. This sample has 97,000 or so distinct CDR3 sequences, with approximately 14% found just once. The sequencing input was whole blood. Source of these receptors: an adult who was a healthcare worker with PCR-confirmed SARS-CoV-2 infection or an uninfected control (not recorded which).

In its sample, this clonotype was seen many times. The gene calls are TRBV7-9 and TRBJ2-7; 13 bases align to TRBD2. V was pared by 4 bases and J by 3 bases, with 6 bases of the junction left unmatched. From germline, CDR1 is SEHNR and CDR2 FQNEAQ (reference sequence). The CDR3 loop spans 16 amino acids. CDR3 bases: TGTGCCAGCAGCTCATGGACTAGCGGGAGAGTCTACGAGCAGTACTTC. This sequence encodes CASSSWTSGRVYEQYF.

The chain has TRBV20-1 and TRBJ2-7; the match to TRBD1 covers 8 bases. The CDR3 spans 15 residues. Germline values: CDR1 DFQATT, CDR2 SNEGSKA (reference sequence). V was clipped by 0 bases and J by 5 bases; unmatched bases: 9. Written as DNA, the CDR3 is TGCAGTGCTAGAGATGTGCAGACAGGGGCCCACGAGCAGTACTTC. It yields the protein CSARDVQTGAHEQYF.

There are many counts of this clonotype. The chain carries TRBV4-1 and TRBJ2-5; possibly TRBD2 for D (5 bases). Germline CDR1 MGHRA, CDR2 YSYEKL. The V end was cut by 3 bases, the J end by 0 bases, with 11 bases between. The CDR3 has 15 residues. The CDR3 here is CASSQSGLYQETQYF. The CDR3 region has the DNA TGCGCCAGCAGCCAGTCAGGACTCTACCAAGAGACCCAGTACTTC.

This clonotype was seen a handful of times. The chain joins TRBV12-3 or TRBV12-4 to TRBJ2-7; either TRBD1 or TRBD2 may fit D (5 bases each). V lost 4 bases and J 4 bases, leaving 11 bases between the germline ends. The length of the CDR3 is 13 residues. The CDR3 DNA sequence: TGTGCCAGCAGTTGGGACGTCCGATACGAGCAGTACTTC. Encoded protein: CASSWDVRYEQYF.

This clonotype was seen many times. V usage is TRBV29-1 and J usage is TRBJ1-1, with D tentatively TRBD1 (5 bases). Between the trimmed V and J ends, which lost 4 bases and 10 bases, there was a span of 13 bases. Germline V gene lookup returns CDR1 SQVTM and CDR2 ANQGSEA. The CDR3 length is 11 residues. In DNA, the CDR3 is TGCAGCGTTGTACCAGGGAGGGCAGCTTTCTTT. This codes for CSVVPGRAAFF.

This sequence joins TRBV9 and TRBJ2-3; 10 nucleotides align to TRBD2. The J segment lost 1 base and the V segment lost 4 bases, leaving 3 bases of the junction unmatched. This CDR3 contains 15 residues. Germline assignment: CDR1 SGDLS and CDR2 YYNGEE. The CDR3 reads CASSSGLAGTDTQYF. For the CDR3, the DNA is TGTGCCAGCAGCTCAGGACTAGCGGGCACAGATACGCAGTATTTT. The variable domain in full, with the rest retrieved from reference TRBV9 and TRBJ2-3, is DSGVTQTPKHLITATGQRVTLRCSPRSGDLSVYWYQQSLDQGLQFLIQYYNGEERAKGNILERFSAQQFPDLHSELNLSSLELGDSALYFCASSSGLAGTDTQYFGPGTRLTVL.

This clonotype was detected many times. The chain couples TRBV28 to TRBJ2-7; 9 bases are shared with TRBD1. Trimming took 8 bases from V and 6 from J; bases not matched to a gene: 5. This CDR3 is 12 amino acids long. Germline CDR1 and CDR2: MDHEN and SYDVKM. The CDR3 sequence: CASGTGSGEQYF. Here the CDR3 DNA reads TGTGCCAGCGGGACAGGGTCGGGCGAGCAGTACTTC.

The chain uses TRBV10-3 and TRBJ1-2; no clear D gene. Trimming removed 10 bases at V and 4 bases at J, with 13 bases between. Germline assignment: CDR1 ENHRY and CDR2 SYGVKD. The length of the CDR3 is 12 residues. The CDR3 protein is CATQDPPYGYTF. Here the CDR3 DNA reads TGTGCCACTCAAGACCCACCCTATGGCTACACCTTC.

This clonotype was counted a few times. The CDR3 reads CASSLAGRVDEQFF. CDR3 nucleotides: TGCGCCAGCAGCTTGGCCGGGAGAGTCGATGAGCAGTTCTTC. This chain uses TRBV5-1 with TRBJ2-1, with TRBD2 as a possible D gene (6 bases). The CDR3 length is 14 residues. The ends were cut back, 0 bases at V and 8 bases at J, with 12 bases in the middle. CDR1 SGHRS and CDR2 YFSETQ come from the germline V gene.

This clonotype has only a few counts. The chain links TRBV6-1 to TRBJ1-2; the D is unclear. CDR3 length: 14 residues. V was cut by 0 bases and J by 6 bases, with 11 bases left in between. CDR1 and CDR2 from the germline V gene are MNHNS and SASEGT. The CDR3 here is CASSEAFSRNGYTF. DNA of the CDR3: TGTGCCAGCAGTGAAGCGTTCTCGAGGAATGGCTACACCTTC.

Many counts were recorded for this clonotype. V gene TRBV4-2 combines with J gene TRBJ2-2; 8 bases fit TRBD2. Unmatched junction bases numbered 6, after V lost 3 bases and J lost 3 bases. CDR3 length equals 16 residues. Germline CDR1 is LGHNA and CDR2 is YNFKEQ. The CDR3 loop reads CASSHLMREDTGELFF. The CDR3 nucleotides are TGTGCCAGCAGCCACCTGATGCGGGAGGACACCGGGGAGCTGTTTTTT.

This clonotype was detected only a few times. The J gene is TRBJ2-7, the V gene TRBV10-3; D may correspond to TRBD1 or TRBD2 (5 bases each). CDR3 length: 15 residues. V lost 3 bases and J lost 0, with 12 bases in between. Looked up from germline, CDR1 is ENHRY and CDR2 is SYGVKD. The CDR3 DNA reads as TGTGCCATCAGTGACGGGGCGAGGAGCTCCTACGAGCAGTACTTC. It encodes CAISDGARSSYEQYF.

The chain uses TRBV7-3 and TRBJ2-1; 10 bases are a match to TRBD2. Trimming at V came to 2 bases and at J to 9 bases, leaving 7 bases not matched to a gene. Germline V lookup: CDR1 SGHTA, CDR2 FQGTGA. There are 15 residues in the CDR3. CDR3 protein: CASSLSPSGSSEQFF. The DNA of the CDR3 is TGTGCCAGCAGCTTATCTCCTAGCGGGAGTAGTGAGCAGTTCTTC.

This chain links TRBV5-5 with TRBJ2-2; D is perhaps TRBD1 (5 bases). Per germline, CDR1 SGHKS and CDR2 YYEKEE (reference sequence). The CDR3 loop spans 15 amino acids. Deletions cut 3 bases from V and 0 bases from J, with 9 bases between. CDR3: CASSSDSTNTGELFF. CDR3 in DNA: TGTGCCAGCAGCTCTGACAGTACGAACACCGGGGAGCTGTTTTTT. Full variable domain (rest looked up from reference TRBV5-5 and TRBJ2-2): DAGVTQSPTHLIKTRGQQVTLRCSPISGHKSVSWYQQVLGQGPQFIFQYYEKEERGRGNFPDRFSARQFPNYSSELNVNALLLGDSALYLCASSSDSTNTGELFFGEGSRLTVL.

CDR3 protein: CASSLYITGELFF. The CDR3 DNA reads TGTGCCAGCAGCTTATATATCACCGGGGAGCTGTTTTTT. The chain uses TRBV7-2 and TRBJ2-2, with D unclear. Trimming shortened V by 2 bases and J by 4 bases, and 5 bases separated the two germline ends. The CDR3 contains 13 residues. Germline CDR1 and CDR2: SGHTA and FQGNSA.

This clonotype was seen repeatedly, ten times or more. The rearrangement joins TRBV28 to TRBJ2-5; maybe TRBD1 (5 bases). V lost 8 bases and J lost 2, with 15 bases in between. In germline, CDR1 is MDHEN, CDR2 SYDVKM. This CDR3 is 14 amino acids long. The CDR3 DNA sequence: TGTGCCAGCGAGAGACAGAACCTACAAGAGACCCAGTACTTC. Amino acid sequence: CASERQNLQETQYF. Filled out from reference TRBV28 and TRBJ2-5, the complete variable domain reads DVKVTQSSRYLVKRTGEKVFLECVQDMDHENMFWYRQDPGLGLRLIYFSYDVKMKEKGDIPEGYSVSREKKERFSLILESASTNQTSMYLCASERQNLQETQYFGPGTRLLVL.

V is TRBV20-1 and J is TRBJ2-7; perhaps TRBD2 as D (7 bases). The germline gives CDR1 DFQATT, CDR2 SNEGSKA (reference sequence). The V end lost 3 bases, the J end lost 4 bases, and 19 bases lay between the germline ends. This CDR3 region has 15 residues. The CDR3 sequence: CSASPEGGELYEQYF. The CDR3 nucleotides read TGCAGTGCTAGCCCGGAGGGGGGGGAGCTATACGAGCAGTACTTC.

The V call is TRBV12-3 or TRBV12-4, the J call TRBJ2-1; tentative D call: TRBD1 (5 bases). Trimming removed 5 bases from V and 8 bases from J, with 16 bases in between. The length of the CDR3 is 14 residues. The CDR3: CASSPRQGLDEQFF. The CDR3 nucleotides are TGTGCCAGCAGTCCACGCCAGGGCCTTGATGAGCAGTTCTTC.

This clonotype was observed many times. The chain links TRBV2 to TRBJ1-5; D uncertain. The CDR3 is 12 amino acids. V gave up 3 bases and J gave up 0 bases, with 0 bases separating them. Per germline, CDR1 SNHLY and CDR2 FYNNEI. CDR3 region: CASSDSNQPQHF. The CDR3 DNA is TGTGCCAGCAGTGATAGCAATCAGCCCCAGCATTTT. The full variable domain, rest sourced from reference TRBV2 and TRBJ1-5, is EPEVTQTPSHQVTQMGQEVILRCVPISNHLYFYWYRQILGQKVEFLVSFYNNEISEKSEIFDDQFSVERPDGSNFTLKIRSTKLEDSAMYFCASSDSNQPQHFGDGTRLSIL.

This clonotype was detected ten times or more. This chain joins TRBV9 and TRBJ1-4; D unresolved. The CDR3 runs 12 residues. V lost 0 bases, J lost 6 bases, and 3 bases lay in between. Germline lookup yields CDR1 SGDLS and CDR2 YYNGEE. CDR3 loop: CASSVGDEKLFF. CDR3 in DNA: TGTGCCAGCAGCGTAGGAGATGAAAAACTGTTTTTT.

This clonotype was counted a few times. The rearrangement joins TRBV20-1 to TRBJ1-2; D may be TRBD1 (5 bases). Trimming pared 5 bases from V and 7 bases from J, leaving 20 bases between. The CDR3 runs to 14 residues. Per the germline V gene, CDR1 is DFQATT and CDR2 is SNEGSKA (reference sequence). CDR3 nucleotide sequence: TGCAGTGCTGACGGGACTACCTCGTCCTCTGGCTACACCTTC. Protein: CSADGTTSSSGYTF.

This clonotype has at least ten counts. The J gene is TRBJ2-6, the V gene TRBV28; 8 nucleotides agree with TRBD1. Germline V gene data show CDR1 as MDHEN and CDR2 as SYDVKM. V dropped 7 bases and J dropped 4; count of bases not matched to a gene: 21. This CDR3 is built from 20 residues. This chain's CDR3 is CASTSVFRDRRSGGANVLTF. The CDR3 DNA sequence: TGTGCCAGCACGTCAGTATTTCGGGACAGGCGCTCTGGAGGGGCCAACGTCCTGACTTTC.

This clonotype was observed a handful of times. This chain joins TRBV15 and TRBJ1-1; unclear D gene. Germline V gene data show CDR1 as LNHNV and CDR2 as YYDKDF (reference sequence). The V and J ends lost 1 base and 0 bases respectively, with 6 bases between them. CDR3 length: 14 residues. CDR3 protein: CATSRGYMNTEAFF. The CDR3 nucleotides read TGTGCCACCAGCAGAGGCTACATGAACACTGAAGCTTTCTTT. Full variable domain (remainder filled in from reference TRBV15 and TRBJ1-1): DAMVIQNPRYQVTQFGKPVTLSCSQTLNHNVMYWYQQKSSQAPKLLFHYYDKDFNNEADTPDNFQSRRPNTSFCFLDIRSPGLGDTAMYLCATSRGYMNTEAFFGQGTRLTVV.

This sequence joins TRBV5-4 and TRBJ1-1, with a tentative D call TRBD1 (5 bases). The CDR3 runs 15 residues. CDR1 is SGHNT, CDR2 YYREEE, per germline (reference sequence). Trimming cost V 1 base and J 1 base, with 11 bases left between them. The CDR3 DNA is TGTGCCAGCAGCTTGTTCCAGGGAGAGAACACTGAAGCTTTCTTT. It specifies CASSLFQGENTEAFF. Drawing the rest from reference TRBV5-4 and TRBJ1-1, the complete variable domain is ETGVTQSPTHLIKTRGQQVTLRCSSQSGHNTVSWYQQALGQGPQFIFQYYREEENGRGNFPPRFSGLQFPNYSSELNVNALELDDSALYLCASSLFQGENTEAFFGQGTRLTVV.

The V and J genes are TRBV12-3 or TRBV12-4 and TRBJ2-2; 7 nucleotides line up with TRBD2. This CDR3 has 16 amino acids. With 2 bases clipped from V and 5 bases from J, the junction kept 8 bases outside the gene matches. This CDR3 is CASSLFTGGRTGELFF. CDR3 DNA sequence: TGTGCCAGCAGTTTATTTACGGGAGGCCGGACCGGGGAGCTGTTTTTT.

This rearrangement joins TRBV5-1 to TRBJ2-7; possibly TRBD1 or TRBD2 for D (5 bases each). The CDR3 is 14 residues long. V was pared by 0 bases and J by 5 bases, with 12 bases between. Germline CDR1 is SGHRS and CDR2 is YFSETQ. In nucleotides, the CDR3 is TGCGCCAGCAGCTTGGGAGGGACGAAAGACGAGCAGTACTTC. It is translated as CASSLGGTKDEQYF. The variable domain in full, with the rest retrieved from reference TRBV5-1 and TRBJ2-7, is KAGVTQTPRYLIKTRGQQVTLSCSPISGHRSVSWYQQTPGQGLQFLFEYFSETQRNKGNFPGRFSGRQFSNSRSEMNVSTLELGDSALYLCASSLGGTKDEQYFGPGTRLTVT.

The chain's CDR3 is CSATRLEDTEAFF. CDR3 DNA: TGCAGTGCTACCCGCCTGGAGGACACTGAAGCTTTCTTT. The chain employs TRBV20-1 and TRBJ1-1, with D unresolved. This CDR3 region has 13 residues. Per the germline V gene, CDR1 is DFQATT and CDR2 is SNEGSKA (reference sequence). Deletions cut 4 bases from V and 3 bases from J, with 12 bases between.

In this sample, this clonotype turned up many times. The chain is built from TRBV29-1 and TRBJ2-7; D gene ambiguous. The CDR3 length is 12 residues. Germline V gives CDR1 SQVTM, CDR2 ANQGSEA. Trimming pared 4 bases from V and 0 bases from J, leaving 7 bases between. Written as DNA, the CDR3 is TGCAGCGTTGGACGTAGCTCCTACGAGCAGTACTTC. It codes for CSVGRSSYEQYF.

This clonotype was picked up many times. The chain couples TRBV20-1 to TRBJ2-1; 7 nucleotides agree with TRBD2. The CDR3 is 12 amino acids. The V gene's germline CDR1 is DFQATT and CDR2 SNEGSKA (reference sequence). Trimming at V came to 7 bases and at J to 6 bases, leaving 6 bases not matched to a gene. This CDR3 reads CSGDYTGNEQFF. The CDR3 nucleotides are TGCAGTGGGGACTATACAGGCAATGAGCAGTTCTTC.

This clonotype was seen many times. CDR3 loop: CSARDGRGRTEAFF. The CDR3 DNA reads TGCAGTGCTAGAGATGGAAGGGGGCGGACTGAAGCTTTCTTT. J is TRBJ1-1 and V is TRBV20-1; TRBD1 agrees at 7 bases. After removal of 0 bases from V and 5 bases from J, the junction contained 6 bases not matched to a gene. In germline, CDR1 is DFQATT, CDR2 SNEGSKA (reference sequence). This CDR3 spans 14 amino acids.